This entry concerns a single T cell receptor (beta chain). Its antigen remains unknown. Generation of TCR beta libraries employed quantitative 5'-RACE incorporating molecular barcodes. One entry per CDR3 protein, called by TCRdb with MiXCR from the 5' RACE reads. The repertoire has about 39,000 distinct CDR3 sequences, roughly 3% of them found once; the top ten carry approximately 3%. This sample is part of a study of CD8 T cells in ankylosing spondylitis. Study-wide results and caveats: Researchers report that disease-linked clones proved CD8+ and relatively rare in peripheral blood. It was reported that disease-linked clones were significantly enriched in matched ankylosing spondylitis synovial fluid. Ankylosing spondylitis blood appeared to carry a characteristic TCR beta motif of roughly 8 highly homologous variants.

The source of this sequence is a male donor with ankylosing spondylitis or in good health (not recorded which). What was sequenced was blood, either unsorted or a sorted T cell fraction (not recorded which).

In DNA, the CDR3 is TGTGCCAGCAGCGTAGGAGGGACGGAGCCCCAGCATTTT. Protein: CASSVGGTEPQHF. V gene TRBV9 combines with J gene TRBJ1-5, with D maybe TRBD1 (5 bases). CDR3 size: 13 residues. CDR1 and CDR2 (germline): SGDLS, YYNGEE. The V end was cut by 0 bases, the J end by 8 bases, with 9 bases between. Combining the CDR3 with reference TRBV9 and TRBJ1-5 gives the whole variable domain DSGVTQTPKHLITATGQRVTLRCSPRSGDLSVYWYQQSLDQGLQFLIQYYNGEERAKGNILERFSAQQFPDLHSELNLSSLELGDSALYFCASSVGGTEPQHFGDGTRLSIL.